This TCR beta chain was observed in a study of cytomegalovirus exposure and HLA in healthy donors. This clone was seen a single time. PCR involved 60 Vbeta and 13 Jbeta primers. The repertoire was sequenced with immunoSEQ multiplex PCR; TCRdb's copy has only in-frame clones and lacks some. The sample consists of 120,000 or so clones, approximately 72% of them appearing once. The length of the CDR3 is 14 residues. Trimming stripped 3 bases from V and 0 bases from J, with 8 bases between. The V gene's germline CDR1 is LNHNV and CDR2 YYDKDF (reference sequence). The TCR comes from a woman aged 45-65 years in good health and CMV-seropositive. Material: PBMCs. V gene TRBV15 combines with J gene TRBJ1-1; D is ambiguous. CDR3 DNA: TGTGCCACCAGCAGGGCGGGGATGAACACTGAAGCTTTCTTT. Amino acid sequence: CATSRAGMNTEAFF.